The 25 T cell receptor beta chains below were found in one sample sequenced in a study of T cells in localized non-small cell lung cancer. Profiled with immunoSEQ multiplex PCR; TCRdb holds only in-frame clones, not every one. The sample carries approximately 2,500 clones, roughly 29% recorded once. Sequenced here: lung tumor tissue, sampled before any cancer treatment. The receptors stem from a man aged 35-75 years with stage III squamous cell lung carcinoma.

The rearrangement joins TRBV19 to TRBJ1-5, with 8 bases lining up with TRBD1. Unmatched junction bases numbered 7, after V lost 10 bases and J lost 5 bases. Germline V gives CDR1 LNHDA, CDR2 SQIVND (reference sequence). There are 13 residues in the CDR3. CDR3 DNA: TGTGCCACAGACAGGGGTTCCGATCAGCCCCAGCATTTT. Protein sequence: CATDRGSDQPQHF.

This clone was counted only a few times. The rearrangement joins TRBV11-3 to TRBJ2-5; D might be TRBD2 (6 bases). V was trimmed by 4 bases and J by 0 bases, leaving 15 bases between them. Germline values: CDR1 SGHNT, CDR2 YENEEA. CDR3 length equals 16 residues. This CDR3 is CASSSLAEGYQETQYF. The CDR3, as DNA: TGTGCCAGCAGCTCCTTAGCGGAGGGGTACCAAGAGACCCAGTACTTC.

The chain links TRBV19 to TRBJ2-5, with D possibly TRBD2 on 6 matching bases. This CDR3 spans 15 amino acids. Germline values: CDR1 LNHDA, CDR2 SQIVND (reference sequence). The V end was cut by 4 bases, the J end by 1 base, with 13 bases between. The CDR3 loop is CASSRGDGPQETQYF. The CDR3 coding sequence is TGTGCCAGTAGTAGGGGGGACGGACCCCAAGAGACCCAGTACTTC.

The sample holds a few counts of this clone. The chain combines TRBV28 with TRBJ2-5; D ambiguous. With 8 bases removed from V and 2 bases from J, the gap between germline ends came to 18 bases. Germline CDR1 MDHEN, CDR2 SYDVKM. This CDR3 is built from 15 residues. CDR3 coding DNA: TGTGCCAGCCTACAGTCCCTAGTGGGGCAAGAGACCCAGTACTTC. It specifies CASLQSLVGQETQYF. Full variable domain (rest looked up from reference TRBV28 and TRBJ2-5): DVKVTQSSRYLVKRTGEKVFLECVQDMDHENMFWYRQDPGLGLRLIYFSYDVKMKEKGDIPEGYSVSREKKERFSLILESASTNQTSMYLCASLQSLVGQETQYFGPGTRLLVL.

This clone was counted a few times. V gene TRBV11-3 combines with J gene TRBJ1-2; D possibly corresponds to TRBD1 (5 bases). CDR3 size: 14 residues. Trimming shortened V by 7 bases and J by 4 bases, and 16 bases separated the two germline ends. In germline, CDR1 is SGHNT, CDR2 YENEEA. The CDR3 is CASTGTNAFYGYTF. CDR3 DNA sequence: TGTGCCAGCACCGGGACTAATGCGTTCTATGGCTACACCTTC.

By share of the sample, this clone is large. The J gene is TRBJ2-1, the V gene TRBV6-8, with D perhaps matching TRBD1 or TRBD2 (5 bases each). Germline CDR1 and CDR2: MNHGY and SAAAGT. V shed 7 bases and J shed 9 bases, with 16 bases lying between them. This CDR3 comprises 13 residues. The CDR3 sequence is CASKRDPRGEQFF. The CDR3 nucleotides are TGTGCCAGCAAGAGGGACCCAAGGGGTGAGCAGTTCTTC.

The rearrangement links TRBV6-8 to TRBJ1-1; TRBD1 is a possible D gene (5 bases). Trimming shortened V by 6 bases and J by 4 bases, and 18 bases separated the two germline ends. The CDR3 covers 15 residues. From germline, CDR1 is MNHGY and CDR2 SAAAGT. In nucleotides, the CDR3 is TGTGCCAGCAGGGGGCCCTTGTTGAAAGGCACTGAAGCTTTCTTT. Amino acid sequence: CASRGPLLKGTEAFF.

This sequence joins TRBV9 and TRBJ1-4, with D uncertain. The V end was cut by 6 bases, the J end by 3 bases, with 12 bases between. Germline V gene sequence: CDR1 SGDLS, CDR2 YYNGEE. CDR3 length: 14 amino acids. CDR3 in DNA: TGTGCCAGCAACCGAGGGTTGGCTAATGAAAAACTGTTTTTT. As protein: CASNRGLANEKLFF.

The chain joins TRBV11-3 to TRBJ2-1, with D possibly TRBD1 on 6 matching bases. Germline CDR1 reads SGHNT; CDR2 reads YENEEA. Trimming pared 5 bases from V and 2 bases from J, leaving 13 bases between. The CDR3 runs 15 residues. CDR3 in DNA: TGTGCCAGCAGCCGGGACACGGACCCCTACAATGAGCAGTTCTTC. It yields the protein CASSRDTDPYNEQFF.

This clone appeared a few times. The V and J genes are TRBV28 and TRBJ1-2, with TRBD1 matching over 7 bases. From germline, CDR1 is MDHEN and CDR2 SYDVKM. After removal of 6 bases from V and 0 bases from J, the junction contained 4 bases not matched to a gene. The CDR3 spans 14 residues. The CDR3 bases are TGTGCCAGCAGGAGGGGGCAAACTAACTATGGCTACACCTTC. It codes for CASRRGQTNYGYTF.

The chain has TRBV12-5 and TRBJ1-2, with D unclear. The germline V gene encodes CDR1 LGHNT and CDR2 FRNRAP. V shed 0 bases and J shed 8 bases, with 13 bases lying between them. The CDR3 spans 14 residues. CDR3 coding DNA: TGTGCTAGTGGTTTGGTAGAATCGTCGACAGGCTACACCTTC. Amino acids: CASGLVESSTGYTF. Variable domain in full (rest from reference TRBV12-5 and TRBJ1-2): DARVTQTPRHKVTEMGQEVTMRCQPILGHNTVFWYRQTMMQGLELLAYFRNRAPLDDSGMPKDRFSAEMPDATLATLKIQPSEPRDSAVYFCASGLVESSTGYTFGSGTRLTVV.

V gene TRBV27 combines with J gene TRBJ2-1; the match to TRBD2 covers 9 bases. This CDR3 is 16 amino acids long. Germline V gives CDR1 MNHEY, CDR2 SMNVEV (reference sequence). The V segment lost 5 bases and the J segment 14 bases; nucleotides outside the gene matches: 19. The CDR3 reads CASSQPSGMGPRIEFF. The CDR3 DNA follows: TGTGCCAGCAGTCAACCTAGCGGGATGGGCCCACGTATCGAGTTCTTC.

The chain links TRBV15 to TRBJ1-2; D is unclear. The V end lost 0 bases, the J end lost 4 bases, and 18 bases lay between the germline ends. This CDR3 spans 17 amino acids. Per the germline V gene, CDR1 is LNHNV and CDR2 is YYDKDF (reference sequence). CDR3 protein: CATSRDRAVTFRYGYTF. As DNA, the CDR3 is TGTGCCACCAGCAGAGATAGGGCAGTTACCTTTCGCTATGGCTACACCTTC.

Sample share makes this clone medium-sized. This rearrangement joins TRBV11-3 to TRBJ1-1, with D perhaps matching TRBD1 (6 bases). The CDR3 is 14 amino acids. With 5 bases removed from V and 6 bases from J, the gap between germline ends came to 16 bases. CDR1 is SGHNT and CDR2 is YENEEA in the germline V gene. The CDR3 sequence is CASSGTGPGAEAFF. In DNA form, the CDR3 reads TGTGCCAGCAGCGGTACAGGGCCAGGCGCTGAAGCTTTCTTT.

DNA for the CDR3: TGTGCCAGCAGTTTTTTGGGGGGGAGTAACACAGATACGCAGTATTTT. Translating it yields CASSFLGGSNTDTQYF. The V gene is TRBV28, the J gene TRBJ2-3; TRBD2 aligns across 7 bases. This CDR3 has 16 amino acids. With 3 bases clipped from V and 2 bases from J, the junction kept 8 bases outside the gene matches. Germline V gives CDR1 MDHEN, CDR2 SYDVKM. Filled out from reference TRBV28 and TRBJ2-3, the complete variable domain reads DVKVTQSSRYLVKRTGEKVFLECVQDMDHENMFWYRQDPGLGLRLIYFSYDVKMKEKGDIPEGYSVSREKKERFSLILESASTNQTSMYLCASSFLGGSNTDTQYFGPGTRLTVL.

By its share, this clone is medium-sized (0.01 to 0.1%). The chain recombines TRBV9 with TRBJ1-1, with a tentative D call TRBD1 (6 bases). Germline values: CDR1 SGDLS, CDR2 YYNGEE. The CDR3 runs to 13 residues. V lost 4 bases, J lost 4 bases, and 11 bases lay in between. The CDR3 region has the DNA TGTGCCAGCAGCACCCAGGGGATCACTGAAGCTTTCTTT. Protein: CASSTQGITEAFF.

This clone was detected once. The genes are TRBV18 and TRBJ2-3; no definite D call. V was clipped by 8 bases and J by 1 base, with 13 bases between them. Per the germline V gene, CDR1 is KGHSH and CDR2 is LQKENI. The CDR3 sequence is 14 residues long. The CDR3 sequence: CASAGPGRTDTQYF. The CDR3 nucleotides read TGTGCCAGCGCTGGCCCAGGCCGCACAGATACGCAGTATTTT.

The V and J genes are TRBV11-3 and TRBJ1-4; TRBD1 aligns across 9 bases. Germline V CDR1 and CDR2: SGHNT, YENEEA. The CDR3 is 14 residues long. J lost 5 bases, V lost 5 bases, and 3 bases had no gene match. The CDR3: CASSRTGGNEKLFF. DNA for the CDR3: TGTGCCAGCAGCCGAACAGGGGGCAATGAAAAACTGTTTTTT.

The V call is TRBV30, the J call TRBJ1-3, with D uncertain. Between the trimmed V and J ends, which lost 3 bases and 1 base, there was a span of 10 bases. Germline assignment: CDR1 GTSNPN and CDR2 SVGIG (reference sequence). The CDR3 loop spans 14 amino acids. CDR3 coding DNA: TGTGCCTGGAGACAAGCGGCGTCTGGAAACACCATATATTTT. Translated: CAWRQAASGNTIYF. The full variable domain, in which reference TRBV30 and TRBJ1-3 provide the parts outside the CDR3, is SQTIHQWPATLVQPVGSPLSLECTVEGTSNPNLYWYRQAAGRGLQLLFYSVGIGQISSEVPQNLSASRPQDRQFILSSKKLLLSDSGFYLCAWRQAASGNTIYFGEGSWLTVV.

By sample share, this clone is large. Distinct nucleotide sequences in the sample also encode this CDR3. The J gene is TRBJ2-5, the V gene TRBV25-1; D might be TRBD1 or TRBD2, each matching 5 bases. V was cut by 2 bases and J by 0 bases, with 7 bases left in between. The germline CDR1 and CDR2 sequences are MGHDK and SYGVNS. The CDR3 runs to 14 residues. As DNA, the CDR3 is TGTGCCAGCAGTGAAAGGGGACACCAAGAGACCCAGTACTTC. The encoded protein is CASSERGHQETQYF.

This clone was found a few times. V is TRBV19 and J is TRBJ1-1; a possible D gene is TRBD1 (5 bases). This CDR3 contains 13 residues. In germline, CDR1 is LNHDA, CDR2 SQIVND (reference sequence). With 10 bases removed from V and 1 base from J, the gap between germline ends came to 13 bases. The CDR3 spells CAIIPGTNTEAFF. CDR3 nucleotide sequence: TGTGCCATCATTCCCGGGACGAACACTGAAGCTTTCTTT.

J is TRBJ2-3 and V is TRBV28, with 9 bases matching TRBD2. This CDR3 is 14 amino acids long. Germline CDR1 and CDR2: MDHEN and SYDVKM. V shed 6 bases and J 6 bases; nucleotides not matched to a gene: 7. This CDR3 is CASSLSGRSDTQYF. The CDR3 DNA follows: TGTGCCAGCAGCCTTAGCGGGAGATCTGATACGCAGTATTTT.

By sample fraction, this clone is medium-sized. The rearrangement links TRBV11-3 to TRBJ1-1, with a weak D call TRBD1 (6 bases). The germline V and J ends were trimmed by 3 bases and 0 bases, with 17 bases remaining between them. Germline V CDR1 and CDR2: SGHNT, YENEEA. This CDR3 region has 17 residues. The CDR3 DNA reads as TGTGCCAGCAGCTTGGCCGTGGGGGGCTCTCTGAACACTGAAGCTTTCTTT. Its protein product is CASSLAVGGSLNTEAFF.

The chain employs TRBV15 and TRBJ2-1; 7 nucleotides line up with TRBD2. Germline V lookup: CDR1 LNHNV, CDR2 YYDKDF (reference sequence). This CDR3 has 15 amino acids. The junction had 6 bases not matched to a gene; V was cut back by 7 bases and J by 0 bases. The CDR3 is CATTEGGGSYNEQFF. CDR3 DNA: TGTGCCACCACGGAGGGCGGGGGCTCCTACAATGAGCAGTTCTTC.

CDR3 in DNA: TGCGCCAGCAGCTCCGGGGGGAGGAATGAAAAACTGTTTTTT. As protein: CASSSGGRNEKLFF. V is TRBV5-1 and J is TRBJ1-4, with D maybe TRBD1 (5 bases). The V end lost 3 bases, the J end lost 5 bases, and 11 bases lay between the germline ends. The CDR3 is 14 amino acids. The germline CDR1 and CDR2 sequences are SGHRS and YFSETQ.